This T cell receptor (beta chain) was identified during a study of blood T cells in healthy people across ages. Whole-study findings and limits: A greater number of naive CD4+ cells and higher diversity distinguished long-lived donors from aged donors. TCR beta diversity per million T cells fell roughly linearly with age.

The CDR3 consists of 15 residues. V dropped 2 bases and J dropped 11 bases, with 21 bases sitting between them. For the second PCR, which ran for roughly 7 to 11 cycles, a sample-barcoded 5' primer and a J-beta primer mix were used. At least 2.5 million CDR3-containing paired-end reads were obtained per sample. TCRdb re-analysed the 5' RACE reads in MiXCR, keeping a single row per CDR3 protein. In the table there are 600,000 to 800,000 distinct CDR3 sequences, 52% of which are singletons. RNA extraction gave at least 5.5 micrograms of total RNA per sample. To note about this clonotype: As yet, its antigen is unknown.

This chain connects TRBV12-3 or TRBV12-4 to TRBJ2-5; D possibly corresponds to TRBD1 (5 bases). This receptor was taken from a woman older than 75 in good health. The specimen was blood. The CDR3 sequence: CASSLRWGLGNEQYF. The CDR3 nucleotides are TGTGCCAGCAGTTTAAGATGGGGCCTAGGAAATGAGCAGTACTTC.